Presented here are 7 T cell receptor beta chains from one specimen sequenced in a study of blood T cell repertoires in COVID-19. Assay: immunoSEQ multiplex PCR; the TCRdb copy retains only in-frame clones and omits some. This table has roughly 70,000 clones, approximately 89% appearing once. Sequencing used peripheral blood. The receptors were gathered from a man aged 80 or over with acute or convalescent COVID-19.

The V gene is TRBV2, the J gene TRBJ1-1; D is unclear. This CDR3 region has 15 residues. The germline V gene has CDR1 SNHLY and CDR2 FYNNEI. V dropped 2 bases and J dropped 4 bases, with 14 bases sitting between them. CDR3 sequence (DNA): TGTGCCAGCAGTGAACTGAGGGCTTGGGGCACTGAAGCTTTCTTT. Amino acids: CASSELRAWGTEAFF.

This rearrangement joins TRBV19 to TRBJ1-1; 12 nucleotides line up with TRBD1. There are 17 residues in the CDR3. V lost 3 bases to trimming and J lost 4 bases; unmatched junction nucleotides: 9. From germline, CDR1 is LNHDA and CDR2 SQIVND (reference sequence). CDR3 loop: CASSIWGQGAYGTEAFF. The CDR3 DNA reads TGTGCCAGTAGTATTTGGGGACAGGGGGCTTATGGCACTGAAGCTTTCTTT.

The rearrangement uses TRBV2 and TRBJ2-3; TRBD2 matches at 7 bases. CDR3 length equals 15 residues. V was clipped by 5 bases and J by 5 bases; unmatched bases: 10. CDR1 SNHLY and CDR2 FYNNEI come from the germline V gene. The CDR3 reads CASSISGTTRDTQYF. The CDR3 DNA follows: TGTGCCAGCAGTATCTCCGGGACTACGAGAGATACGCAGTATTTT.

This clone was detected only a few times. The CDR3 loop is CATFGTSGANEQFF. CDR3 DNA sequence: TGTGCCACCTTTGGGACTAGCGGGGCCAATGAGCAGTTCTTC. This chain links TRBV24-1 with TRBJ2-1, with 13 bases fitting TRBD2. The CDR3 runs to 14 residues. Per germline, CDR1 KGHDR and CDR2 SFDVKD. Germline trimming cut 9 bases from V and 6 bases from J; bases unmatched to any gene: 4.

The V gene is TRBV29-1, the J gene TRBJ2-1; 8 nucleotides match TRBD1. This CDR3 is built from 16 residues. Trimming took 6 bases from V and 0 from J; bases not matched to a gene: 10. The V gene's germline CDR1 is SQVTM and CDR2 ANQGSEA. CDR3 region: CSVTGQGKFSYNEQFF. Here the CDR3 DNA reads TGCAGCGTGACCGGACAGGGTAAATTCTCCTACAATGAGCAGTTCTTC.

The V gene is TRBV4-1, the J gene TRBJ2-3; TRBD1 matches at 7 bases. The germline V gene has CDR1 MGHRA and CDR2 YSYEKL. Trimming removed 0 bases from V and 4 bases from J; junction bases left unmatched: 7. This CDR3 contains 16 residues. The CDR3 loop reads CASSQDRRQGADTQYF. The CDR3 DNA follows: TGCGCCAGCAGCCAAGATCGCCGTCAGGGGGCAGATACGCAGTATTTT.

DNA for the CDR3: TGTGCCAGCAGCTTGGGGGCTAGCGGGATAACTTACGAGCAGTACTTC. Translation: CASSLGASGITYEQYF. The genes are TRBV5-4 and TRBJ2-7; 9 positions agree with TRBD2. The junction had 8 bases not matched to a gene; V was cut back by 0 bases and J by 4 bases. The CDR3 totals 16 residues. The germline V gene encodes CDR1 SGHNT and CDR2 YYREEE (reference sequence).